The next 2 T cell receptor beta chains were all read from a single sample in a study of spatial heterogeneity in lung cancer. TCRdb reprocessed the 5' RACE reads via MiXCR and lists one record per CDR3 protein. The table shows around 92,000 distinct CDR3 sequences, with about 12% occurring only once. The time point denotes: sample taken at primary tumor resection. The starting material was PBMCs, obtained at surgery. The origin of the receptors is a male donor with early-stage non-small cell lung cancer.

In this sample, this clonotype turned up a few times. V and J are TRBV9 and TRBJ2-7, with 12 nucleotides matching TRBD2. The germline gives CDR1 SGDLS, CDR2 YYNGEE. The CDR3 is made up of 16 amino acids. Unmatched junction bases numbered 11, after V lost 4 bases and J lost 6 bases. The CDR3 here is CASSTDPGLAGVEQYF. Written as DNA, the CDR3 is TGTGCCAGCAGCACCGACCCGGGACTAGCGGGCGTCGAGCAGTACTTC.

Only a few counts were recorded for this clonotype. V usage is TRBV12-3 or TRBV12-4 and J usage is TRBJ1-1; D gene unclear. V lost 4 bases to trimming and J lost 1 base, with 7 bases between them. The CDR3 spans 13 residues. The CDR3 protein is CASSSTWNTEAFF. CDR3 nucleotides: TGTGCCAGCAGTTCCACCTGGAACACTGAAGCTTTCTTT.